This T cell receptor beta chain was identified during a study of CD8 T cells in ankylosing spondylitis. Overall study results and limits: What appeared characteristic of ankylosing spondylitis blood was a TCR beta motif of 7 or 8 highly homologous variants.

V was trimmed by 3 bases and J by 4 bases, leaving 8 bases between them. This CDR3 region has 13 residues. 5'-RACE, quantitative and with molecular barcodes, yielded the TCR beta libraries. A single record per CDR3 protein comes from TCRdb applying MiXCR to the 5' RACE reads. The sample carries 450,000 to 550,000 distinct CDR3 sequences, about 5% recorded once. This clonotype has at least ten counts. Antigen unknown. What was sequenced was blood, either unsorted or a sorted T cell fraction (not recorded which). The receptor's source is a male donor with ankylosing spondylitis. V is TRBV12-3 or TRBV12-4 and J is TRBJ2-3; D remains unclear. DNA of the CDR3: TGTGCCAGCAGTTTTAACTCGCCAGATACGCAGTATTTT. Translating it yields CASSFNSPDTQYF.